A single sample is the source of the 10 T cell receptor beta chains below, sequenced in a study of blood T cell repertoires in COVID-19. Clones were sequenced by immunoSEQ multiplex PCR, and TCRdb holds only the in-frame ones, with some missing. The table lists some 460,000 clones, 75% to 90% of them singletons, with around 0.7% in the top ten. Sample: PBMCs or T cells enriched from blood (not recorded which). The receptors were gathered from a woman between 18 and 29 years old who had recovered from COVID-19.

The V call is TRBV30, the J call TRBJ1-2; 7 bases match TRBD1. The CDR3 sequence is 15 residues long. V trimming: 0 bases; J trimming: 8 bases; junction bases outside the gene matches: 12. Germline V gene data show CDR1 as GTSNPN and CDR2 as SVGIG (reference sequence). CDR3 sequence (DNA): TGTGCCTGGAGTGTACTTGGCGTGACAGGGAAAGGCTACACCTTC. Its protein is CAWSVLGVTGKGYTF.

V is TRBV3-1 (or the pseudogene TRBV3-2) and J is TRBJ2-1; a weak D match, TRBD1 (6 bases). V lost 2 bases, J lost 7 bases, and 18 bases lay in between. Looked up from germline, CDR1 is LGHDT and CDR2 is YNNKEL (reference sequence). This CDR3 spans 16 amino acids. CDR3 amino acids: CASSQLITGKGNEQFF. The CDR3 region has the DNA TGTGCCAGCAGCCAACTAATCACAGGGAAGGGGAATGAGCAGTTCTTC.

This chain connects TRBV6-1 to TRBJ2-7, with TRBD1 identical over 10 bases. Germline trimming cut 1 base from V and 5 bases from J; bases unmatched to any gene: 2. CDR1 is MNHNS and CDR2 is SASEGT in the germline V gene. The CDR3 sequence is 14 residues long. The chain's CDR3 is CASSEGGTGDEQYF. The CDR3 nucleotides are TGTGCCAGCAGTGAAGGGGGGACAGGGGACGAGCAGTACTTC.

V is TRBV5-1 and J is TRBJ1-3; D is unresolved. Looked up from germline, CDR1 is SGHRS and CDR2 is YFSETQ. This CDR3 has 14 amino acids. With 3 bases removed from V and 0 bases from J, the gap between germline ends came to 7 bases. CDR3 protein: CASSSGFSGNTIYF. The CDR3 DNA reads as TGCGCCAGCAGCTCGGGATTCTCTGGAAACACCATATATTTT. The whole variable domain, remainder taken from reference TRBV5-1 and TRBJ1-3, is KAGVTQTPRYLIKTRGQQVTLSCSPISGHRSVSWYQQTPGQGLQFLFEYFSETQRNKGNFPGRFSGRQFSNSRSEMNVSTLELGDSALYLCASSSGFSGNTIYFGEGSWLTVV.

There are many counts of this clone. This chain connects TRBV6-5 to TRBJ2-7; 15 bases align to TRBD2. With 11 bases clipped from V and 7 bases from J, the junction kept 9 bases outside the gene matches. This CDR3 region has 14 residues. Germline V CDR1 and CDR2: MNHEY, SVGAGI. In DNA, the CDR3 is TGTGCCTCAAGTGGGACTAGCGGGGGGTGGGAGCAGTACTTC. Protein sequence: CASSGTSGGWEQYF.

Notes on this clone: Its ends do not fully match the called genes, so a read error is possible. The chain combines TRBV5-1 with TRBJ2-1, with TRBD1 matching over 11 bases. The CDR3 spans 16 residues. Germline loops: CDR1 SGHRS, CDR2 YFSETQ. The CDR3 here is CASSTERTGGYDEQFF. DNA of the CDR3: TGCGCCAGCAGTACTGAACGGACAGGGGGCTACGATGAGCAGTTCTTC.

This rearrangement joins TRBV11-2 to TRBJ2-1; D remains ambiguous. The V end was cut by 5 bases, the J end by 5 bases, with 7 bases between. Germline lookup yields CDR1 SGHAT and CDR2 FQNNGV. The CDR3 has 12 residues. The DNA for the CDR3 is TGTGCCAGCAGCCACTATAACAATGAGCAGTTCTTC. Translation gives CASSHYNNEQFF.

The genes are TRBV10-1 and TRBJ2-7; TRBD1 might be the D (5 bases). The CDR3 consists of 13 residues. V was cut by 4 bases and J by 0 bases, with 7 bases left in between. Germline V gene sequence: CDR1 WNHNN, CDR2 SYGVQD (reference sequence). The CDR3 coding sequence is TGCGCCAGCAGTGGACAGTCCTCCTACGAGCAGTACTTC. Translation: CASSGQSSYEQYF.

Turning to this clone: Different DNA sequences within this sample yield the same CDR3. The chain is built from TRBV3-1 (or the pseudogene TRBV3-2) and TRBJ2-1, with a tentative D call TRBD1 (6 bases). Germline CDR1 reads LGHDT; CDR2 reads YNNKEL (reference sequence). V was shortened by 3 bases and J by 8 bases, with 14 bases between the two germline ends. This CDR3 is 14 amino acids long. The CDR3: CASSQGRGGDEQFF. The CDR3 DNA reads TGTGCCAGCAGCCAGGGACGTGGGGGCGATGAGCAGTTCTTC.

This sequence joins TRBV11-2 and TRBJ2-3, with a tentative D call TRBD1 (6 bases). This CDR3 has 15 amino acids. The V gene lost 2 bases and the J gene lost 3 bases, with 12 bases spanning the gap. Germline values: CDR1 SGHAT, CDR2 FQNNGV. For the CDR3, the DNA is TGTGCCAGCAGCTTATCAGACAGGTCTACAGATACGCAGTATTTT. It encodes CASSLSDRSTDTQYF.